Below, 23 T cell receptor beta chains from the same sample are listed, as sequenced in a study of regulatory T cells in long-lasting Graves disease (dated by TCRdb to the early 2020s). The time point label here, explained by the study, means: newly diagnosed GD, antithyroid drugs for less than 3 months. For both TCR sequencing and RNA sequencing, RNA was extracted from PBMCs using TRIzol. Receptors were amplified or captured by multiplex PCR. For sequencing, an Illumina HiSeq 4000 was employed. iRepertoire HTBI primers and Arm-PCR amplification of CDR3 regions were used to construct TCR beta libraries. The raw public reads went through TCRdb reprocessing: fastp at Q25, MiXCR clone calling, in-frame beta chains kept. Records with the same CDR3 protein are collapsed into one entry carrying the most frequent genes and DNA. The sample data list 320,000 or so distinct CDR3 sequences, and more than 15% of these were observed just once. The ten largest clonotypes hold approximately 35% of the sample.

Sample: peripheral blood mononuclear cells (PBMCs), taken at new diagnosis, from a patient treated with antithyroid drugs. Every receptor here comes from a female donor with Graves disease.

The chain combines TRBV7-9 with TRBJ2-5, with 12 bases aligning to TRBD2. The CDR3 covers 18 residues. J lost 5 bases, V lost 3 bases, and 13 bases had no gene match. Per germline, CDR1 SEHNR and CDR2 FQNEAQ (reference sequence). CDR3 DNA sequence: TGTGCCAGCAGCTTCCCCCGGACTAGCGGGGCCCCCCGGGAGACCCAGTACTTC. Translation: CASSFPRTSGAPRETQYF.

Worth noting for this clonotype: This probably arose from a read error, given a far larger clone one base away. This chain joins TRBV7-6 and TRBJ2-5, with 12 bases matching TRBD2. The V gene's germline CDR1 is SGHVS and CDR2 FNYEAQ. The CDR3 is made up of 20 amino acids. CDR3 nucleotide sequence: TGTGCCCGCAGCTTAGTGGGGGCGCGGACTAGCGGGGAACCCAAGAGAGCCCAGTACTTC. Amino acids: CARSLVGARTSGEPKRAQYF.

The chain employs TRBV5-4 and TRBJ1-5; D remains unclear. Germline values: CDR1 SGHNT, CDR2 YYREEE (reference sequence). V lost 4 bases and J 0 bases, leaving 14 bases between the germline ends. There are 16 residues in the CDR3. The CDR3 protein is CASSHYPPYSNQPQHF. In nucleotides, the CDR3 is TGTGCCAGCAGCCACTACCCCCCGTATAGCAATCAGCCCCAGCATTTT.

Only a few counts were recorded for this clonotype. The genes are TRBV12-3 or TRBV12-4 and TRBJ1-5; D might be TRBD1 (6 bases). Trimming pared 7 bases from V and 3 bases from J, leaving 13 bases between. CDR3 length: 14 residues. CDR3 bases: TGTGCCAGCAATCCTACAGGGATCAATCAGCCCCAGCATTTT. As protein: CASNPTGINQPQHF.

This clonotype was counted at least ten times. The chain is built from TRBV12-3 or TRBV12-4 and TRBJ1-4; D uncertain. The CDR3 runs 13 residues. V lost 2 bases and J 3 bases, leaving 4 bases between the germline ends. The CDR3 is CASSLQANEKLFF. CDR3 DNA: TGTGCCAGCAGTTTACAAGCTAATGAAAAACTGTTTTTT.

The table lists this clonotype with many counts. The V call is TRBV28, the J call TRBJ2-1, with unresolved D. Germline V gene lookup returns CDR1 MDHEN and CDR2 SYDVKM. The germline V and J ends were trimmed by 2 bases and 5 bases, with 7 bases remaining between them. There are 13 residues in the CDR3. CDR3 DNA sequence: TGTGCCAGCAGTTTACCCCTGGACAATGAGCAGTTCTTC. It specifies CASSLPLDNEQFF.

The V and J genes are TRBV19 and TRBJ1-4; no firm D call. The germline V and J ends were trimmed by 2 bases and 0 bases, with 10 bases remaining between them. There are 16 residues in the CDR3. Germline V gives CDR1 LNHDA, CDR2 SQIVND (reference sequence). CDR3 sequence (DNA): TGTGCCAGTAGTATATTTGGGGAAGCAACTAATGAAAAACTGTTTTTT. Translating it yields CASSIFGEATNEKLFF.

CDR3 sequence reads: CSVEGISGANVLTF. The CDR3 region has the DNA TGCAGCGTTGAAGGGATCTCTGGGGCCAACGTCCTGACTTTC. The rearrangement joins TRBV29-1 to TRBJ2-6; no clear D gene. The CDR3 is 14 amino acids. Trimming removed 1 base from V and 0 bases from J, with 4 bases in between. Germline CDR1 SQVTM, CDR2 ANQGSEA.

This chain links TRBV6-2 or TRBV6-3 with TRBJ1-1; D perhaps matches TRBD1 (6 bases). Germline V gives CDR1 MNHEY, CDR2 SVGEGT. The CDR3 sequence is 16 residues long. Between the trimmed V and J ends, which lost 0 bases and 6 bases, there was a span of 17 bases. The CDR3 nucleotides read TGTGCCAGCAGTTACTCTGGCGGGGCCCAGGGGCCTGAAGCTTTCTTT. Amino acid sequence: CASSYSGGAQGPEAFF.

This clonotype was seen many times. The DNA of the CDR3 is TGTGCCAGCAGTTACCGGGAGGGGTACAATGAGCAGTTCTTC. Residues: CASSYREGYNEQFF. This rearrangement joins TRBV6-2 or TRBV6-3 to TRBJ2-1; 8 bases align to TRBD2. Germline values: CDR1 MNHEY, CDR2 SVGEGT. This CDR3 is 14 amino acids long. With V trimmed by 2 bases and J by 4 bases, 1 base remained unmatched.

This sequence joins TRBV10-1 and TRBJ1-1; 10 bases fit TRBD1. In germline, CDR1 is WNHNN, CDR2 SYGVQD (reference sequence). The CDR3 covers 14 residues. The junction had 6 bases not matched to a gene; V was cut back by 5 bases and J by 6 bases. The CDR3 here is CASSRGTGAPEAFF. Here the CDR3 DNA reads TGCGCCAGCAGTCGGGGGACAGGGGCCCCTGAAGCTTTCTTT.

This clonotype was detected a few times. The rearrangement joins TRBV29-1 to TRBJ2-2; D is possibly TRBD1 (5 bases). Germline V gene sequence: CDR1 SQVTM, CDR2 ANQGSEA. V was trimmed by 8 bases and J by 6 bases, leaving 13 bases between them. The CDR3 loop spans 12 amino acids. CDR3: CSTDGAAGELFF. The DNA for the CDR3 is TGCAGCACTGATGGGGCCGCCGGGGAGCTGTTTTTT.

The V call is TRBV12-3 or TRBV12-4, the J call TRBJ1-6, with no clear D. The CDR3 contains 12 residues. Trimming left V 2 bases short and J 10 bases short, with 6 bases between. CDR3 nucleotides: TGTGCCAGCAGTTTACCCGGATCACCCCTCCACTTT. Translating gives CASSLPGSPLHF.

Only a few counts were recorded for this clonotype. This chain links TRBV7-9 with TRBJ1-2; the D gene is possibly TRBD1 (5 bases). This CDR3 spans 14 amino acids. V lost 5 bases to trimming and J lost 3 bases, with 13 bases between them. Germline loops: CDR1 SEHNR, CDR2 FQNEAQ (reference sequence). CDR3 nucleotide sequence: TGTGCCAGCAGCCCCTGGGGGGGGGACTATGGCTACACCTTC. This translates into CASSPWGGDYGYTF. The complete variable domain, with remaining parts taken from reference TRBV7-9 and TRBJ1-2, reads DTGVSQNPRHKITKRGQNVTFRCDPISEHNRLYWYRQTLGQGPEFLTYFQNEAQLEKSRLLSDRFSAERPKGSFSTLEIQRTEQGDSAMYLCASSPWGGDYGYTFGSGTRLTVV.

This clonotype was picked up many times. This chain links TRBV19 with TRBJ2-1, with 12 bases matching TRBD2. The CDR3 has 20 residues. Trimming took 5 bases from V and 6 from J; bases not matched to a gene: 20. From germline, CDR1 is LNHDA and CDR2 SQIVND (reference sequence). This CDR3 reads CASSLAGGPTPGGVFNEQFF. CDR3 nucleotide sequence: TGTGCCAGTAGTCTAGCGGGAGGGCCCACCCCGGGGGGCGTCTTCAATGAGCAGTTCTTC.

Only a few counts were recorded for this clonotype. The junction shows a germline mismatch at one end, possibly a read error. V usage is TRBV11-2 and J usage is TRBJ2-7; D may match TRBD1 or TRBD2 (5 bases each). Germline CDR1 is SGHAT and CDR2 is FQNNGV. The CDR3 is 15 amino acids. The CDR3 loop is CASNAVGTGPYGQYF. The CDR3 bases are TGTGCCAGCAACGCCGTTGGGACCGGCCCCTACGGGCAGTACTTC.

The chain uses TRBV28 and TRBJ2-3, with TRBD1 identical over 10 bases. CDR3 length: 16 residues. Germline trimming cut 5 bases from V and 0 bases from J; bases unmatched to any gene: 5. Germline V gives CDR1 MDHEN, CDR2 SYDVKM. The CDR3 DNA reads as TGTGCCAGCAGTACCCCGGGACAGGGGAGCACAGATACGCAGTATTTT. It is translated as CASSTPGQGSTDTQYF.

This clonotype was observed a few times. This CDR3 is CASRSLGTGEQYF. CDR3 sequence (DNA): TGTGCCAGCAGGTCCCTGGGTACCGGCGAGCAGTACTTC. The chain is built from TRBV11-2 and TRBJ2-7; D gene ambiguous. The CDR3 sequence is 13 residues long. Trimming cost V 6 bases and J 6 bases, with 15 bases left between them. Germline CDR1 and CDR2: SGHAT and FQNNGV.

This clonotype was recorded at least ten times. The chain couples TRBV2 to TRBJ2-1; TRBD2 matches 7 bases. This CDR3 region has 17 residues. CDR1 is SNHLY, CDR2 FYNNEI, per germline. V was clipped by 6 bases and J by 0 bases; unmatched bases: 11. CDR3 residues: CASRPWGGPPSYNEQFF. The CDR3 nucleotides read TGTGCCAGCAGACCCTGGGGGGGACCCCCCTCCTACAATGAGCAGTTCTTC.

In its sample, this clonotype was seen many times. The genes are TRBV11-3 and TRBJ2-1; D uncertain. CDR3 length: 14 amino acids. Germline V gene sequence: CDR1 SGHNT, CDR2 YENEEA. Trimming stripped 7 bases from V and 8 bases from J, with 18 bases between. The CDR3 reads CASNMVARADEQFF. CDR3 coding DNA: TGTGCCAGCAATATGGTGGCGCGCGCAGATGAGCAGTTCTTC.

This clonotype was observed at least ten times. This chain uses TRBV7-2 with TRBJ1-5, with 8 bases that match TRBD1. Germline V gives CDR1 SGHTA, CDR2 FQGNSA. Losses at the gene ends were 5 bases for V and 9 bases for J; bases not matched to a gene: 15. The CDR3 has 16 residues. The CDR3 loop is CASSRQTGEGGGPQHF. The CDR3 nucleotides read TGTGCCAGCAGCCGACAGACAGGGGAGGGGGGTGGGCCCCAGCATTTT.

The V call is TRBV5-1, the J call TRBJ1-1; 8 nucleotides line up with TRBD1. Per the germline V gene, CDR1 is SGHRS and CDR2 is YFSETQ. The CDR3 loop spans 16 amino acids. V lost 5 bases, J lost 2 bases, and 11 bases stayed unmatched. Written as DNA, the CDR3 is TGCGCCAGCAGACACACCGCCAGGGGGCAAAACACTGAAGCTTTCTTT. Its protein product is CASRHTARGQNTEAFF.

At least ten counts were recorded for this clonotype. The chain recombines TRBV29-1 with TRBJ1-1; D unresolved. Germline lookup yields CDR1 SQVTM and CDR2 ANQGSEA. Trimming stripped 7 bases from V and 0 bases from J, with 15 bases between. CDR3 length equals 14 residues. The chain's CDR3 is CSAARIEMNTEAFF. In DNA, the CDR3 is TGCAGCGCGGCCCGGATTGAGATGAACACTGAAGCTTTCTTT.